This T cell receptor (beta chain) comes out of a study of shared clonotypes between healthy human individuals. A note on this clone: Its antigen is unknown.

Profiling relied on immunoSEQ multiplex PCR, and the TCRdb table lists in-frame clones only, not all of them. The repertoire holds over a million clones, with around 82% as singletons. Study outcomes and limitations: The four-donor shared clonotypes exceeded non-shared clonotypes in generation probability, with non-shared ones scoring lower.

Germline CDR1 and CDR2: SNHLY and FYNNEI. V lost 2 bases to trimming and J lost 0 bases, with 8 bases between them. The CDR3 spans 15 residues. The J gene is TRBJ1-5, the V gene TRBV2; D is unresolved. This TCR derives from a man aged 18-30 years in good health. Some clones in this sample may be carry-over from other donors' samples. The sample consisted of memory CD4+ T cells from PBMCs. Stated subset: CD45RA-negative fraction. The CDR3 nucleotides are TGTGCCAGCAGTGAACTATCGGATAGCAATCAGCCCCAGCATTTT. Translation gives CASSELSDSNQPQHF.